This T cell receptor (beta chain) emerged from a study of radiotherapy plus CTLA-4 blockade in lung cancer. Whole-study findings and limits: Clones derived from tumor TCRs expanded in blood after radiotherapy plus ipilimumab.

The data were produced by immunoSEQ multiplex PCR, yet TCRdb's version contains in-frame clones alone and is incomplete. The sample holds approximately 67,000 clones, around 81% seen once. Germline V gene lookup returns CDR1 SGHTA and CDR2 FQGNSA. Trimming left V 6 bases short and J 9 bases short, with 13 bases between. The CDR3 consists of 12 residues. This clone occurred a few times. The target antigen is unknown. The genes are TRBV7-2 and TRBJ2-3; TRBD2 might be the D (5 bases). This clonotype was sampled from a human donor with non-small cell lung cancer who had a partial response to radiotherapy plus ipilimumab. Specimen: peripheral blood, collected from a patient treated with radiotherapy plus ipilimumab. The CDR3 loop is CASRGSTSTQYF. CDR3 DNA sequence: TGTGCCAGCAGAGGGAGCACATCCACGCAGTATTTT. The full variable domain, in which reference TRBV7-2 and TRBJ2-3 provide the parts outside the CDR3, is GAGVSQSPSNKVTEKGKDVELRCDPISGHTALYWYRQSLGQGLEFLIYFQGNSAPDKSGLPSDRFSAERTGGSVSTLTIQRTQQEDSAVYLCASRGSTSTQYFGPGTRLTVL.